This TCR beta chain was observed in a study of T cell responses to AZD1222 COVID-19 vaccine. Data came from immunoSEQ multiplex PCR; TCRdb stores just in-frame clones and leaves some out. The sample lists some 58,000 clones; about 80% were seen once. The CDR3 totals 14 residues. V was clipped by 2 bases and J by 0 bases, with 8 bases between them. Germline values: CDR1 MNHEY, CDR2 SVGAGI. Both about-4-week and about-12-week second-dose recipients were combined. This TCR was recovered from an adult who received the AZD1222 COVID-19 vaccine. The chain uses TRBV6-5 and TRBJ2-7; no firm D call. The sequencing here drew on peripheral blood, taken 28 days after the second AZD1222 dose. Written as DNA, the CDR3 is TGTGCCAGCAGTTACGGGTCAGACTCCTACGAGCAGTACTTC. It yields the protein CASSYGSDSYEQYF.